These T cell receptor beta chains were read from a single sample in a study of T cell responses to AZD1222 COVID-19 vaccine. Clones were sequenced by immunoSEQ multiplex PCR, and TCRdb holds only the in-frame ones, with some missing. The table has around 99,000 clones, around 90% seen once; the top ten hold approximately 4.7%. The material sequenced was peripheral blood, taken on day 0 of AZD1222 vaccination. All receptors come from an adult in good health. Both conserved end residues are part of each CDR3. The order of the fields is J gene, clone size, V gene, D gene, CDR3 DNA, CDR3 protein. D genes are given only for firm matches. Clone size is not always given. Where it is, it says once, few, many or a class for expanded clones.

J: TRBJ2-2; size: -; V: TRBV2; D: TRBD1; DNA: TGTGCCAGCAGCACCGGGACAGGGGTCACCGGGGAGCTGTTTTTT; CDR3: CASSTGTGVTGELFF
J: TRBJ1-1; size: -; V: TRBV4-1; D: -; DNA: TGCGCCAGCAGCCAACTCCCGGGAAACACTGAAGCTTTCTTT; CDR3: CASSQLPGNTEAFF
J: TRBJ1-2; size: -; V: TRBV7-2; D: TRBD1; DNA: TGTGCCAGCCAGACAGGGCCCCTAGGAGGCTACACCTTC; CDR3: CASQTGPLGGYTF
J: TRBJ2-4; size: -; V: TRBV6-5; D: -; DNA: TGTGCCAGTCATGACCTGCTTGGCAAAAACATTCAGTACTTC; CDR3: CASHDLLGKNIQYF
J: TRBJ2-4; size: -; V: TRBV9; D: TRBD1; DNA: TGTGCCAGCAGCGTAGCGTACAGGGGGGACATTCAGTACTTC; CDR3: CASSVAYRGDIQYF
J: TRBJ1-4; size: -; V: TRBV19; D: -; DNA: TGTGCCAGTAGTCCGGGGGTGAGGGAGGAAAAACTGTTTTTT; CDR3: CASSPGVREEKLFF
J: TRBJ2-5; size: -; V: TRBV5-4; D: -; DNA: TGTGCCAGCAGCCCCCAACCCCGCGGGAACCAAGAGACCCAGTACTTC; CDR3: CASSPQPRGNQETQYF
J: TRBJ1-6; size: once; V: TRBV30; D: TRBD1; DNA: TGTGCCTGGGGGACAGCAGATAATTCACCCCTCCACTTT; CDR3: CAWGTADNSPLHF
J: TRBJ1-1; size: -; V: TRBV4-3; D: -; DNA: TGCGCCAGCAGCCATGCGAGGTCTACCACTGAAGCTTTCTTT; CDR3: CASSHARSTTEAFF
J: TRBJ2-7; size: -; V: TRBV6-4; D: -; DNA: TGTGCCAGCAGTGAAGAACGGGGGTCTGAGCAGTACTTC; CDR3: CASSEERGSEQYF
J: TRBJ1-1; size: -; V: TRBV28; D: -; DNA: TGTGCCAGCAGTTTGGCGCGGATGAACACTGAAGCTTTCTTT; CDR3: CASSLARMNTEAFF
J: TRBJ1-2; size: -; V: TRBV15; D: -; DNA: TGTGCCACCAGCAGAGATAGACTCGCCTATGGCTACACCTTC; CDR3: CATSRDRLAYGYTF
J: TRBJ1-6; size: -; V: TRBV12-3/TRBV12-4; D: -; DNA: TGTGCCAGCAGTTTAGTGATCTCACCCCTCCACTTT; CDR3: CASSLVISPLHF
J: TRBJ1-2; size: few; V: TRBV10-3; D: -; DNA: TGTGCCATCAGTGAGCATTTTAACAATGGCTACACCTTC; CDR3: CAISEHFNNGYTF
J: TRBJ2-3; size: -; V: TRBV28; D: -; DNA: TGTGCCAGCAGGACAATAGCGCTAACTAGCACAGATACGCAGTATTTT; CDR3: CASRTIALTSTDTQYF
J: TRBJ2-1; size: -; V: TRBV18; D: TRBD2; DNA: TGTGCCAGCTCACCACCCAGACTAGCGGGAGTTCGCGGTGAGCAGTTCTTC; CDR3: CASSPPRLAGVRGEQFF
J: TRBJ2-2; size: -; V: TRBV6-1; D: -; DNA: TGTGCCAGCAGTGATATCACCGGGGAGCTGTTTTTT; CDR3: CASSDITGELFF
J: TRBJ2-3; size: -; V: TRBV6-1; D: TRBD2; DNA: TGTGCCAGCAGTGACCTGACTAGCGGGGTAACAGATACGCAGTATTTT; CDR3: CASSDLTSGVTDTQYF
J: TRBJ2-3; size: -; V: TRBV7-9; D: TRBD2; DNA: TGTGCCAGCAGCCCCCTTCGCGGGGGTAGCACAGATACGCAGTATTTT; CDR3: CASSPLRGGSTDTQYF
J: TRBJ2-4; size: -; V: TRBV19; D: -; DNA: TGTGCCAGTAGCCCGATTGCCGGGACAATAAACATTCAGTACTTC; CDR3: CASSPIAGTINIQYF
J: TRBJ2-5; size: once; V: TRBV27; D: -; DNA: TGTGCCAGCAGCAGGGTGGGGGAGACCCAGTACTTC; CDR3: CASSRVGETQYF
J: TRBJ2-5; size: -; V: TRBV15; D: TRBD2; DNA: TGTGCCACTGGCGGGGGACGGATACAAGAGACCCAGTACTTC; CDR3: CATGGGRIQETQYF